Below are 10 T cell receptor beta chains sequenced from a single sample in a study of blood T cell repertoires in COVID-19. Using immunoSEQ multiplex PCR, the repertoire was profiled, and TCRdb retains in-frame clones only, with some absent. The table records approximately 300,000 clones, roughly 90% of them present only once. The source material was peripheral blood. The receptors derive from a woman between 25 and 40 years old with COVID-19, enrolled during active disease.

CDR3 amino acids: CASSQPGLAGVWDEQFF. The DNA for the CDR3 is TGTGCCAGCAGCCAACCGGGACTAGCGGGAGTATGGGATGAGCAGTTCTTC. V gene TRBV4-2 combines with J gene TRBJ2-1, with 14 bases matching TRBD2. The CDR3 length is 17 residues. Unmatched junction bases numbered 8, after V lost 2 bases and J lost 8 bases. The germline CDR1 and CDR2 sequences are LGHNA and YNFKEQ.

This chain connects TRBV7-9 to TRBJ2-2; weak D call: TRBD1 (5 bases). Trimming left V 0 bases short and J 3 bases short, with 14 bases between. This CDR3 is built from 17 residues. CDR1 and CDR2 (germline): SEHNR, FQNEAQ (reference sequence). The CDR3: CASSLAILTAHTGELFF. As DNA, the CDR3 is TGTGCCAGCAGCTTAGCGATTTTGACAGCCCACACCGGGGAGCTGTTTTTT. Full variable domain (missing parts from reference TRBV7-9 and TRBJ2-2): DTGVSQNPRHKITKRGQNVTFRCDPISEHNRLYWYRQTLGQGPEFLTYFQNEAQLEKSRLLSDRFSAERPKGSFSTLEIQRTEQGDSAMYLCASSLAILTAHTGELFFGEGSRLTVL.

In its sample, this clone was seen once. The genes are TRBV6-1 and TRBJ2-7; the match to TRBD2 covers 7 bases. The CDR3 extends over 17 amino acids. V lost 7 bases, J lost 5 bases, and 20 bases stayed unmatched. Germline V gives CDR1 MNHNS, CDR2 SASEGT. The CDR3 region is CASNDGEIWRENHEQYF. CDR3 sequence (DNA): TGTGCCAGCAATGACGGGGAGATTTGGCGGGAGAACCACGAGCAGTACTTC.

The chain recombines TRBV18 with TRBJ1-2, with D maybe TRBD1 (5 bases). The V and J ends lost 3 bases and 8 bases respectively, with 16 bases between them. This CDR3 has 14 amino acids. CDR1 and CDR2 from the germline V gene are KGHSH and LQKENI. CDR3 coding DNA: TGTGCCAGCTCACCCTTGGACACATCCGCCGGCTACACCTTC. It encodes CASSPLDTSAGYTF.

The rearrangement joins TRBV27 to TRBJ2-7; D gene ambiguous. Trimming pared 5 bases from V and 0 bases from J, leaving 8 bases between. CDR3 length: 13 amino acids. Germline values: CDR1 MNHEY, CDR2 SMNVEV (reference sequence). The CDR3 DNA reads TGTGCCAGCAGTACTACTCCCTCCTACGAGCAGTACTTC. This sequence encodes CASSTTPSYEQYF.

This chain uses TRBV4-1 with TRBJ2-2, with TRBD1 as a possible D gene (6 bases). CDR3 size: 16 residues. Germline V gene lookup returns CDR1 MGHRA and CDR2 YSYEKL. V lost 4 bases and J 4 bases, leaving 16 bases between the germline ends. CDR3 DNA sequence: TGCGCCAGCAGCCGCCGGGACATGGGAATCACCGGGGAGCTGTTTTTT. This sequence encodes CASSRRDMGITGELFF.

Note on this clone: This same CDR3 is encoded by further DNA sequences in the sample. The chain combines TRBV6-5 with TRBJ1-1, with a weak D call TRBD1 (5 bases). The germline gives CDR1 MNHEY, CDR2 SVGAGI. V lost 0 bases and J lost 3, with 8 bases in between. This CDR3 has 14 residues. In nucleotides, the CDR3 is TGTGCCAGCAGTTACTCGGGGGGTCACACTGAAGCTTTCTTT. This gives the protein CASSYSGGHTEAFF.

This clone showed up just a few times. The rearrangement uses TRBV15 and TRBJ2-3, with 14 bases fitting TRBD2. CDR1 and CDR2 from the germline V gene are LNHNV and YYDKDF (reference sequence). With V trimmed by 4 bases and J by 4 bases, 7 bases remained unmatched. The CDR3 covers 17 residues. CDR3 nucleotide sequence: TGTGCCACCAGCACCCCGGGGACTAGCGGGAGTCCAGATACGCAGTATTTT. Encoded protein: CATSTPGTSGSPDTQYF.

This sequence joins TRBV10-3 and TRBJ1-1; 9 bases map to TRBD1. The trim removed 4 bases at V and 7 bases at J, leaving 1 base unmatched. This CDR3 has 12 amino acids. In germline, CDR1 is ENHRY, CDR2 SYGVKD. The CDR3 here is CAISAGQGEAFF. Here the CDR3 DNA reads TGTGCCATCAGTGCGGGACAGGGTGAAGCTTTCTTT.

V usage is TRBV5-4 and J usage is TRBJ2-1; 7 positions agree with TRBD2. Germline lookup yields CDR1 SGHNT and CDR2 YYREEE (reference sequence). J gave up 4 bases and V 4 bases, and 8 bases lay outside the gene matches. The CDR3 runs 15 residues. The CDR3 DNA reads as TGTGCCAGCAGCAGGGAGCGGGGAAGTTACAATGAGCAGTTCTTC. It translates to CASSRERGSYNEQFF.